This T cell receptor beta chain was captured by sequencing in a study of blood T cells in healthy people across ages. Healthy Russian Caucasian donors spanned ages about 6 to 95 years. It was with a sample-barcoded 5' primer and a J-beta primer mix that a second PCR of about 7 to 12 cycles was run. TCRdb reanalysed the 5' RACE reads using MiXCR and keeps one entry per CDR3 protein. The sample records about 1,400,000 distinct CDR3 sequences, around 59% being singletons. Concerning this clonotype itself: Its specificity is unknown.

Study results and caveats: Expanded clonotype shifts may have been confounded, as the donors had an unknown CMV status.

V was cut by 0 bases and J by 4 bases, with 9 bases left in between. The CDR3 length is 14 residues. Germline V gene lookup returns CDR1 MNHNS and CDR2 SASEGT. This TCR came from a man between 18 and 35 years old in good health. Sequenced: blood. This sequence joins TRBV6-1 and TRBJ1-2; D uncertain. CDR3 region: CASSEAIPGYGYTF. The CDR3 coding sequence is TGTGCCAGCAGTGAAGCCATTCCAGGCTATGGCTACACCTTC.